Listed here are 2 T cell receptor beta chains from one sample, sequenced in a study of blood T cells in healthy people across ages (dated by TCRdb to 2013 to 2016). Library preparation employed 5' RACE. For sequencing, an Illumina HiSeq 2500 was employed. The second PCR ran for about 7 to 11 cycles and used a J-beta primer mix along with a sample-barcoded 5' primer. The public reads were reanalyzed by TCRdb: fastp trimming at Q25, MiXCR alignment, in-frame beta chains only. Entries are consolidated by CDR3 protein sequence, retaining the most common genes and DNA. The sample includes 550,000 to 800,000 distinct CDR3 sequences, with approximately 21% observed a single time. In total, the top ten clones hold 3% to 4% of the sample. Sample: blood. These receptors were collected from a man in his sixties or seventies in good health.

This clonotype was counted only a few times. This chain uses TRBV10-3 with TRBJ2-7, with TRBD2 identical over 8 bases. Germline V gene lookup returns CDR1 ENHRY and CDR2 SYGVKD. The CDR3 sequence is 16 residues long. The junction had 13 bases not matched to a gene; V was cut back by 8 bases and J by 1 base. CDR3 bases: TGTGCCATCGGGGGTGGCAGCGGGAGAATGTCCTACGAGCAGTACTTC. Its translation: CAIGGGSGRMSYEQYF.

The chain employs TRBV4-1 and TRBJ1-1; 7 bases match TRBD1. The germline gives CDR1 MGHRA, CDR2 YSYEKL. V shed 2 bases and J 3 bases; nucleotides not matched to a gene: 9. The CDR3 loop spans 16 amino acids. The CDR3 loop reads CASSQPPTGLDTEAFF. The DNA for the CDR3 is TGCGCCAGCAGCCAACCACCGACAGGGTTGGACACTGAAGCTTTCTTT.